One sample yielded the 23 T cell receptor beta chains listed below, sequenced in a study of blood T cells in healthy people across ages (dated by TCRdb to between 2014 and 2017). The library was built by means of 5' RACE. The instrument given in TCRdb is Illumina HiSeq 2500. A second PCR of about 7 to 12 cycles was performed with a sample-barcoded 5' primer and a J-beta primer mix. Using fastp at Q25 and MiXCR, TCRdb reprocessed the public reads and kept productive beta chains. Rows are unified per CDR3 protein, each entry keeping the most common DNA and genes. For this sample there are approximately 1,000,000 distinct CDR3 sequences; less than 50% appear just once. 15% to 20% of the sample belongs to the ten largest clones. The specimen was blood. The receptors stem from an older woman in good health.

The genes are TRBV27 and TRBJ2-7, with D perhaps TRBD1 (7 bases). Germline CDR1 reads MNHEY; CDR2 reads SMNVEV (reference sequence). The CDR3 has 13 residues. V gave up 6 bases and J gave up 3 bases, with 12 bases separating them. This CDR3 reads CASRAGGHYEQYF. The CDR3, as DNA: TGTGCCAGCAGGGCAGGGGGGCACTACGAGCAGTACTTC.

In this sample, this clonotype turned up once. The V gene is TRBV10-1, the J gene TRBJ2-3, with TRBD2 matching over 15 bases. CDR1 and CDR2 (germline): WNHNN, SYGVQD (reference sequence). V dropped 6 bases and J dropped 8; count of bases not matched to a gene: 9. The CDR3 length is 16 residues. The CDR3 nucleotides are TGCGCCAGCAGCGAGGGACTAGCGGGAGGTGAAGGTACGCAGTATTTT. It encodes CASSEGLAGGEGTQYF.

This clonotype has ten or more counts. This chain links TRBV7-2 with TRBJ2-6, with a tentative D call TRBD1 (6 bases). CDR3 size: 20 residues. Trimming cost V 0 bases and J 0 bases, with 18 bases left between them. Looked up from germline, CDR1 is SGHTA and CDR2 is FQGNSA. CDR3 region: CASSLAGRGSLRSGANVLTF. The CDR3 DNA reads as TGTGCCAGCAGCTTAGCGGGAAGGGGGAGTCTCCGCTCTGGGGCCAACGTCCTGACTTTC.

The chain combines TRBV24-1 with TRBJ2-5, with TRBD1 matching 11 bases. This CDR3 is 15 amino acids long. Germline V lookup: CDR1 KGHDR, CDR2 SFDVKD. Germline trimming cut 4 bases from V and 4 bases from J; bases unmatched to any gene: 4. The CDR3 loop reads CATSEGQGARETQYF. The DNA for the CDR3 is TGTGCCACCAGTGAAGGACAGGGGGCTCGAGAGACCCAGTACTTC.

The chain recombines TRBV9 with TRBJ1-1; D is unclear. This CDR3 spans 14 amino acids. V shed 1 base and J shed 0 bases, with 7 bases lying between them. The germline CDR1 and CDR2 sequences are SGDLS and YYNGEE. The DNA for the CDR3 is TGTGCCAGCAGCGTATTAGCCTTGAACACTGAAGCTTTCTTT. Translation gives CASSVLALNTEAFF.

This clonotype was detected only once. J is TRBJ2-5 and V is TRBV24-1; 11 bases are a match to TRBD2. The J segment lost 3 bases and the V segment lost 3 bases, leaving 2 bases of the junction unmatched. This CDR3 has 15 amino acids. CDR1 is KGHDR, CDR2 SFDVKD, per germline. As DNA, the CDR3 is TGTGCCACCAGTGATGAGGGACTAGCGGAAGAGACCCAGTACTTC. Amino acids: CATSDEGLAEETQYF.

This clonotype occurred many times. The rearrangement uses TRBV7-2 and TRBJ2-7; D call uncertain. The CDR3 runs 13 residues. CDR1 is SGHTA, CDR2 FQGNSA, per germline. V dropped 1 base and J dropped 2 bases, with 6 bases sitting between them. In DNA, the CDR3 is TGTGCCAGCAGCTTAGTACTGCCCTACGAGCAGTACTTC. As protein: CASSLVLPYEQYF. Complete variable domain (other parts from reference TRBV7-2 and TRBJ2-7): GAGVSQSPSNKVTEKGKDVELRCDPISGHTALYWYRQSLGQGLEFLIYFQGNSAPDKSGLPSDRFSAERTGGSVSTLTIQRTQQEDSAVYLCASSLVLPYEQYFGPGTRLTVT.

The CDR3 DNA reads as TGCAGTGCCCAAGGGCGGTCTGGGGCCAACGTCCTGACTTTC. This gives the protein CSAQGRSGANVLTF. This rearrangement joins TRBV20-1 to TRBJ2-6; D gene ambiguous. Per germline, CDR1 DFQATT and CDR2 SNEGSKA (reference sequence). The CDR3 is 14 amino acids. Deletions cut 6 bases from V and 1 base from J, with 10 bases between.

The V call is TRBV12-5, the J call TRBJ2-3, with a tentative D call TRBD1 (6 bases). Trimming took 7 bases from V and 7 from J, leaving 18 bases between them. In germline, CDR1 is LGHNT, CDR2 FRNRAP. This CDR3 has 14 residues. The CDR3 sequence: CASANNRVGNTQYF. CDR3 coding DNA: TGTGCTAGTGCAAATAACAGGGTGGGAAATACGCAGTATTTT.

This clonotype was seen more than once but under ten times. This chain uses TRBV9 with TRBJ2-5; possible D gene TRBD2, 5 bases. The V gene lost 3 bases and the J gene lost 2 bases, with 17 bases spanning the gap. The CDR3 covers 16 residues. Germline CDR1 and CDR2: SGDLS and YYNGEE. The chain's CDR3 is CASSASTTRIQETQYF. The CDR3 DNA reads TGTGCCAGCAGCGCTTCTACTACTAGGATTCAAGAGACCCAGTACTTC. The whole variable domain, filled in from reference TRBV9 and TRBJ2-5, reads DSGVTQTPKHLITATGQRVTLRCSPRSGDLSVYWYQQSLDQGLQFLIQYYNGEERAKGNILERFSAQQFPDLHSELNLSSLELGDSALYFCASSASTTRIQETQYFGPGTRLLVL.

Comment on this clonotype: An end of the junction differs from the germline gene, which may be a read error. The chain joins TRBV10-3 to TRBJ1-6, with D possibly being TRBD1 (5 bases). The CDR3 loop spans 13 amino acids. Germline CDR1 and CDR2: ENHRY and SYGVKD. CDR3 in DNA: TGTGCCATCAGTGAGGGGGCGAATTCACCCCCCCACTTT. This sequence encodes CAISEGANSPPHF.

The chain carries TRBV20-1 and TRBJ2-7; a possible D gene is TRBD2 (6 bases). From germline, CDR1 is DFQATT and CDR2 SNEGSKA (reference sequence). V was clipped by 3 bases and J by 3 bases, with 15 bases between them. The CDR3 runs 14 residues. DNA of the CDR3: TGCAGTGCTAGGGGGGTAGGGGACTTCTACGAGCAGTACTTC. It codes for CSARGVGDFYEQYF.

The sample holds a few counts of this clonotype. The rearrangement joins TRBV5-1 to TRBJ1-4, with D uncertain. Between the trimmed V and J ends, which lost 2 bases and 5 bases, there was a span of 10 bases. The CDR3 spans 14 residues. Germline-derived CDR1 and CDR2 are SGHRS and YFSETQ. The DNA of the CDR3 is TGCGCCAGCAGCTTTAAAGGGCGAAATGAAAAACTGTTTTTT. Amino acids: CASSFKGRNEKLFF.

This clonotype was observed once. A much more abundant neighbour one base away suggests this may be a read error. V is TRBV2 and J is TRBJ1-2; D is perhaps TRBD1 (5 bases). The CDR3 loop spans 12 amino acids. Looked up from germline, CDR1 is SNHLY and CDR2 is FYNNEI. CDR3 protein: CASREVGDGYTF. The DNA of the CDR3 is TGTGCCAGCAGGGAAGTCGGGGACGGCTACACCTTC.

This clonotype was observed once. The V gene is TRBV27, the J gene TRBJ2-5; D unclear. The germline V and J ends were trimmed by 5 bases and 0 bases, with 7 bases remaining between them. The germline CDR1 and CDR2 sequences are MNHEY and SMNVEV (reference sequence). CDR3 length: 13 residues. The DNA for the CDR3 is TGTGCCAGCAGTGTGGAGAACCAAGAGACCCAGTACTTC. It encodes CASSVENQETQYF.

The genes are TRBV7-3 and TRBJ2-2; 7 nucleotides align to TRBD1. V trimming: 0 bases; J trimming: 3 bases; junction bases outside the gene matches: 1. This CDR3 is built from 15 residues. The V gene's germline CDR1 is SGHTA and CDR2 FQGTGA. CDR3 bases: TGTGCCAGCAGCTTAACTGGGACAGACACCGGGGAGCTGTTTTTT. It yields the protein CASSLTGTDTGELFF.

CDR3 DNA sequence: TGTGCCAGCAGCGCTGGGACAGGGGGGACGAATCAGCCCCAGCATTTT. It yields the protein CASSAGTGGTNQPQHF. V is TRBV2 and J is TRBJ1-5; 11 bases are a match to TRBD1. Trimming at V came to 6 bases and at J to 4 bases, leaving 8 bases not matched to a gene. The CDR3 is 16 residues long. Germline V gives CDR1 SNHLY, CDR2 FYNNEI. Using reference TRBV2 and TRBJ1-5 for the parts outside the CDR3, the full variable domain is EPEVTQTPSHQVTQMGQEVILRCVPISNHLYFYWYRQILGQKVEFLVSFYNNEISEKSEIFDDQFSVERPDGSNFTLKIRSTKLEDSAMYFCASSAGTGGTNQPQHFGDGTRLSIL.

This chain uses TRBV4-2 with TRBJ2-1, with D perhaps matching TRBD2 (6 bases). The germline V gene has CDR1 LGHNA and CDR2 YNFKEQ. The length of the CDR3 is 15 residues. Trimming removed 4 bases from V and 6 bases from J, with 16 bases in between. The CDR3 DNA sequence: TGTGCCAGCAGCCCGACTAGGTTAAGGGTCAATGAGCAGTTCTTC. Translating gives CASSPTRLRVNEQFF.

The chain employs TRBV2 and TRBJ1-5; TRBD1 is a possible D gene (5 bases). The CDR3 is made up of 14 amino acids. V gave up 6 bases and J gave up 2 bases, with 11 bases separating them. Germline loops: CDR1 SNHLY, CDR2 FYNNEI. The chain's CDR3 is CASSTGLGNQPQHF. Here the CDR3 DNA reads TGTGCCAGCAGCACAGGTTTGGGCAATCAGCCCCAGCATTTT.

This clonotype turned up a few times. The chain joins TRBV27 to TRBJ2-5; TRBD2 matches 8 bases. Germline V lookup: CDR1 MNHEY, CDR2 SMNVEV (reference sequence). The CDR3 covers 16 residues. V lost 4 bases to trimming and J lost 5 bases; unmatched junction nucleotides: 12. Here the CDR3 DNA reads TGTGCCAGCAGTTCCCCAGGGACTAGGTTTCCTGAGACCCAGTACTTC. Amino acid sequence: CASSSPGTRFPETQYF.

Concerning this clonotype: This may be a read error, as it is one base from a much larger clone. The chain carries TRBV11-2 and TRBJ2-3; 7 positions agree with TRBD1. Germline assignment: CDR1 SGHAT and CDR2 FQNNGV. The ends lost 4 bases at V and 4 bases at J; junction bases unmatched: 5. This CDR3 contains 14 residues. The CDR3 protein is CASSSTGTADTQYF. CDR3 nucleotides: TGTGCCAGCAGCTCAACCGGGACAGCAGATACGCAGTATTTT.

This clonotype was detected a few times. This chain joins TRBV29-1 and TRBJ2-1, with 9 bases that match TRBD1. V was pared by 7 bases and J by 4 bases, with 8 bases of the junction left unmatched. Germline-derived CDR1 and CDR2 are SQVTM and ANQGSEA. This CDR3 region has 14 residues. The CDR3 region has the DNA TGCAGCGCCCGAGACAGGGGGACTTACAATGAGCAGTTCTTC. Amino acids: CSARDRGTYNEQFF.

This clonotype has only a few counts. The chain is built from TRBV7-6 and TRBJ2-3; D call uncertain. The CDR3 covers 15 residues. The V gene lost 1 base and the J gene lost 0 bases, with 8 bases spanning the gap. CDR1 and CDR2 (germline): SGHVS, FNYEAQ. Here the CDR3 reads CASSLVTTSTDTQYF. The CDR3 nucleotides are TGTGCCAGCAGCTTAGTGACGACTAGCACAGATACGCAGTATTTT.